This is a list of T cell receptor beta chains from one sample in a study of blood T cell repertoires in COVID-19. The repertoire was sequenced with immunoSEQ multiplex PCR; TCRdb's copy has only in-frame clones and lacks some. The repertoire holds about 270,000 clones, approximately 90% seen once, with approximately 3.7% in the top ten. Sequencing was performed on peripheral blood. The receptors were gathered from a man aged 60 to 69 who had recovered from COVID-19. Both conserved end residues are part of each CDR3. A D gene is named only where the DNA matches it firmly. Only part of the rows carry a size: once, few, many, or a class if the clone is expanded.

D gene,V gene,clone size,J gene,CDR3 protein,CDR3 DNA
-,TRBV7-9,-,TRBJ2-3,CASSLYGEGGSDTQYF,TGTGCCAGCAGCCTGTACGGCGAGGGGGGGTCAGATACGCAGTATTTT
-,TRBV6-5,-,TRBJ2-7,CASSYDSLGEQYF,TGTGCCAGCAGTTACGACAGTCTGGGAGAGCAGTACTTC
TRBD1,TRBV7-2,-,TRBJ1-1,CASSSAGGRANTEAFF,TGTGCCAGCAGCTCGGCAGGGGGGAGAGCGAACACTGAAGCTTTCTTT
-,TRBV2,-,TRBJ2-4,CASSGDPGAKNIQYF,TGTGCCTCTTCAGGGGACCCCGGAGCCAAAAACATTCAGTACTTC
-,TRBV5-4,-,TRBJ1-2,CASRLGASLDGYTF,TGTGCCAGCAGACTGGGGGCTTCCCTAGATGGCTACACCTTC
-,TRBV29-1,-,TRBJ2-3,CSSSFPYF,TGCAGCTCCAGTTTTCCGTATTTT
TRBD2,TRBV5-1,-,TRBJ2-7,CASRKGGNSYEQYF,TGCGCCAGCCGGAAGGGAGGGAACTCCTACGAGCAGTACTTC
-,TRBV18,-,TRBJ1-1,CASSLRGFNTEAFF,TGTGCCAGCTCACTAAGGGGGTTCAACACTGAAGCTTTCTTT
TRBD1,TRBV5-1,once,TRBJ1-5,CARPETGGSNQPQHF,TGCGCCAGACCGGAAACAGGGGGTAGCAATCAGCCCCAGCATTTT
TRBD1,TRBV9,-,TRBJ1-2,CASSPDRETNYGYTF,TGTGCCAGCAGCCCAGACAGGGAAACTAACTATGGCTACACCTTC
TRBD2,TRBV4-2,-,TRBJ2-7,CASSQGSGGANEQYF,TGTGCCAGCAGCCAAGGTAGCGGGGGGGCAAACGAGCAGTACTTC
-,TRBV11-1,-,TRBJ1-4,CASSQGTSTNEKLFF,TGTGCCAGCAGCCAAGGGACTTCAACTAATGAAAAACTGTTTTTT
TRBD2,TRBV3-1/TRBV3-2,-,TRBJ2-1,CASRSGTSRYNEQFF,TGTGCCAGCAGGTCAGGGACTAGCAGATACAATGAGCAGTTCTTC
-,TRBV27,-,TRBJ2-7,CASSLSRDFYEQYF,TGTGCCAGCAGTTTATCACGGGATTTCTACGAGCAGTACTTC
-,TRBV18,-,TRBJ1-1,CASSPWLQGGDTEAFF,TGTGCCAGCTCACCATGGCTTCAAGGGGGGGACACTGAAGCTTTCTTT
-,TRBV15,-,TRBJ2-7,CATSRVAGYSYEQYF,TGTGCCACCAGCAGAGTGGCGGGTTACTCCTACGAGCAGTACTTC
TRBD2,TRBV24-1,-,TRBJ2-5,CATSDGGEETQYF,TGTGCCACCAGTGACGGGGGGGAAGAGACCCAGTACTTC
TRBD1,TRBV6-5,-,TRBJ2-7,CASRRAGTGIGEQYF,TGTGCCAGCAGGCGGGCCGGGACAGGGATTGGGGAGCAGTACTTC
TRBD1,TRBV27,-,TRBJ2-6,CASRPGQGASGANVLTF,TGTGCCAGCAGACCGGGACAGGGGGCTTCTGGGGCCAACGTCCTGACTTTC
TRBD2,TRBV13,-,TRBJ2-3,CASSLLAGGSTDTQYF,TGTGCCAGCAGCCTGCTAGCGGGGGGCAGCACAGATACGCAGTATTTT
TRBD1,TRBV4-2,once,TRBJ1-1,CASSPGGGGRTEAFF,TGTGCCAGCAGCCCAGGGGGCGGGGGAAGGACTGAAGCTTTCTTT
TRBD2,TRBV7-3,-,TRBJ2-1,CASRLTSGAYNEQFF,TGTGCCAGCAGGTTAACTAGCGGGGCTTACAATGAGCAGTTCTTC
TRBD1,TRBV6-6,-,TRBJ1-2,CASRELTGGSGYTF,TGTGCCAGCAGGGAGCTGACAGGGGGTTCTGGCTACACCTTC
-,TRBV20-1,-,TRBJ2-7,CSASAGYEQYF,TGCAGTGCTAGCGCGGGCTACGAGCAGTACTTC